This TCR beta chain was retrieved from a study of T-cell reconstitution after alpha-beta-depleted transplantation in children. The study's findings and limits: Reportedly, alpha-beta T cells present about two months post-transplant originated from several hundred expanded clones of graft origin. Several patients had high TCRbeta diversity at day 60; it came from surviving recipient T cells and thymic progenitors.

The ends were cut back, 3 bases at V and 4 bases at J, with 11 bases in the middle. Germline CDR1 KGHDR, CDR2 SFDVKD. The length of the CDR3 is 14 residues. Molecular barcoding with unique molecular identifiers was used for the TCRbeta library. In TCRdb, the PCR reads were re-called with MiXCR into one record per CDR3 protein. The sample contains 200,000 to 250,000 distinct CDR3 sequences, roughly a tenth of which appear only once. This clonotype turned up a few times. Its antigen is currently unknown. J is TRBJ1-2 and V is TRBV24-1; the D is unclear. The sequence was collected from a child younger than two with acute myeloid leukemia, due to receive a stem cell transplant. Source: PBMCs, taken before TCRalphabeta/CD19-depleted stem cell transplant. The CDR3 sequence is CATSDPGSTYGYTF. Here the CDR3 DNA reads TGTGCCACCAGTGATCCGGGTTCCACCTATGGCTACACCTTC.